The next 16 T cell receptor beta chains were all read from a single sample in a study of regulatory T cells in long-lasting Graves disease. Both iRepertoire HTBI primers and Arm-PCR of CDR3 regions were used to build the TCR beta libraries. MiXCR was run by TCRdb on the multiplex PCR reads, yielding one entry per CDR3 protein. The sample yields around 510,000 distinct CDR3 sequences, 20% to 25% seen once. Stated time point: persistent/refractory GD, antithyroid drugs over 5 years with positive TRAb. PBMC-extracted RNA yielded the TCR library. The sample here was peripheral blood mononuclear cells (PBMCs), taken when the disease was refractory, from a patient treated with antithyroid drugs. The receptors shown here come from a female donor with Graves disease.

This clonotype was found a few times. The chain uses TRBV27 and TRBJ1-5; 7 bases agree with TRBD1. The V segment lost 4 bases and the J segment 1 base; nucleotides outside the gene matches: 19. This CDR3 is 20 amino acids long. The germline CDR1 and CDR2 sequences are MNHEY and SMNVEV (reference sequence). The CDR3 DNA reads TGTGCCAGCAGTTCCGGGGGTCTGAACCGGGGACAGCGAAGCAATCAGCCCCAGCATTTT. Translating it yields CASSSGGLNRGQRSNQPQHF.

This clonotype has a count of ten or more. CDR3 in amino acids: CASSPIREQGVLQPQHF. CDR3 DNA sequence: TGTGCCAGCAGTCCGATCCGGGAACAGGGGGTCCTTCAGCCCCAGCATTTT. This chain connects TRBV27 to TRBJ1-5, with 8 bases matching TRBD1. CDR1 MNHEY and CDR2 SMNVEV come from the germline V gene (reference sequence). V was pared by 5 bases and J by 6 bases, with 15 bases of the junction left unmatched. The CDR3 contains 17 residues.

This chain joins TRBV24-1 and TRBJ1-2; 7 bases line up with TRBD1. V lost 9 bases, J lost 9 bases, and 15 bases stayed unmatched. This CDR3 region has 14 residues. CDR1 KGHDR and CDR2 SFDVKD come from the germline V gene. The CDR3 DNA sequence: TGTGCCACCGGACAAACTGACAGGGTTTATTGCTACACCTTC. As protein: CATGQTDRVYCYTF.

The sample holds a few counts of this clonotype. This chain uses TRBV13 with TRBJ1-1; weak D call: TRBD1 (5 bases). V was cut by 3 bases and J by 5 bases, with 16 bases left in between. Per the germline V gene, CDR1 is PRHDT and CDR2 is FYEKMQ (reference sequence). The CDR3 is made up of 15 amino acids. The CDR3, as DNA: TGTGCCAGCAGCTTCGTCGGGACCGGGTTGACTGAAGCTTTCTTT. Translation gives CASSFVGTGLTEAFF.

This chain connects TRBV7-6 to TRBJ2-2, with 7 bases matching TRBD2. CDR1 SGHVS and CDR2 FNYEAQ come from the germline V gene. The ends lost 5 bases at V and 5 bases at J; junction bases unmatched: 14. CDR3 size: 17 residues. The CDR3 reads CASSPRKDGAGTGELFF. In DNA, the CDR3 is TGTGCCAGCAGCCCCAGGAAGGATGGAGCGGGAACCGGGGAGCTGTTTTTT.

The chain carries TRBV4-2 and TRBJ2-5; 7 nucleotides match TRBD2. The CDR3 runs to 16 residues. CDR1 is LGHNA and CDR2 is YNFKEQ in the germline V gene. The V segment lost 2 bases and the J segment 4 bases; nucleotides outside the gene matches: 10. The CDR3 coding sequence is TGTGCCAGCAGCCAATTCCGGGGCGGGAGCGGAGAGACCCAGTACTTC. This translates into CASSQFRGGSGETQYF.

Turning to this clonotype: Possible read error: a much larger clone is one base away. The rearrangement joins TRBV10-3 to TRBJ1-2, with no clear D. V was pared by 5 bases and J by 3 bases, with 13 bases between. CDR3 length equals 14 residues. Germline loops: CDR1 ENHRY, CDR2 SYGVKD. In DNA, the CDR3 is TGTGCCATCAGTTACTCACCAGGTGACTATGGCTACACCTTC. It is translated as CAISYSPGDYGYTF.

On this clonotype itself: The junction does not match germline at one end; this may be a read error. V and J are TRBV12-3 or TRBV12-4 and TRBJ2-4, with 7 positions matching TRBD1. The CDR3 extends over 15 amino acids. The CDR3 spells CASSEGAASGRSISF. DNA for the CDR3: TGTGCCAGCAGTGAGGGGGCGGCTTCCGGGCGATCCATCAGCTTC.

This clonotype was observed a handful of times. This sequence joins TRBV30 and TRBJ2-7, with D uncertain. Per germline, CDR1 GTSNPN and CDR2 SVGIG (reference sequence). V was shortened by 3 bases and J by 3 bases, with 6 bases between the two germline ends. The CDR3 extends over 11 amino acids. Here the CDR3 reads CAWSAVYEQYF. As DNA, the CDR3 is TGTGCCTGGAGCGCAGTCTACGAGCAGTACTTC.

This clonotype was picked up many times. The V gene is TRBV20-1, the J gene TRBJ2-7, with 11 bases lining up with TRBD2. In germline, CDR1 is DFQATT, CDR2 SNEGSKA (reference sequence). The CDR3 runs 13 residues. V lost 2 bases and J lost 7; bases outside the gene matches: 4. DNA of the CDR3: TGCAGTGCTAGATTAGCGGGAGGGCTGGAGCAGTACTTC. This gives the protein CSARLAGGLEQYF.

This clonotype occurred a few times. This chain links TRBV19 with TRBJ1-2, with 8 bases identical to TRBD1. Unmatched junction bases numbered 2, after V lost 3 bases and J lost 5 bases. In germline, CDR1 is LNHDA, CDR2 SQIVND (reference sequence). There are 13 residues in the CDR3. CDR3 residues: CASSIGTGYGYTF. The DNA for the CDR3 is TGTGCCAGTAGTATCGGGACAGGATATGGCTACACCTTC.

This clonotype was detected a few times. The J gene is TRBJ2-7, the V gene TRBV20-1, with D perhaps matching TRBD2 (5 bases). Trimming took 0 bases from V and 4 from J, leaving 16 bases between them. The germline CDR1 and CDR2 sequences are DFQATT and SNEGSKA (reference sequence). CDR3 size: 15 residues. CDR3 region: CSARDRIATIYEQYF. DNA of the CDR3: TGCAGTGCTAGAGATAGGATAGCGACTATTTACGAGCAGTACTTC.

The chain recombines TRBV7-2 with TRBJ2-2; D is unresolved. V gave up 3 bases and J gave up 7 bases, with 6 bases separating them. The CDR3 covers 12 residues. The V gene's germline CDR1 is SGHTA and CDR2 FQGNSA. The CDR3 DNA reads TGTGCCAGCAGCTTTCAGCTCGGGGAGCTGTTTTTT. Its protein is CASSFQLGELFF.

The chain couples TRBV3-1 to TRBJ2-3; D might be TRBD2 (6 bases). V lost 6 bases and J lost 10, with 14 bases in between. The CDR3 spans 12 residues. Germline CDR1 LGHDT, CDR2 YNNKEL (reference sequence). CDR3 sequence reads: CASRGDGSAQYF. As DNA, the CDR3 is TGTGCCAGCAGGGGGGACGGGAGTGCGCAGTATTTT.

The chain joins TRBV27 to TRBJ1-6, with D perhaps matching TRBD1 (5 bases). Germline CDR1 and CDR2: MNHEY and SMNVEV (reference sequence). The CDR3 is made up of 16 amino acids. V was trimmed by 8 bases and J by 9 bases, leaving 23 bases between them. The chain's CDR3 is CASPLGTSRATSPLHF. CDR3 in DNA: TGTGCCAGCCCCCTCGGGACCTCCCGTGCCACTTCACCCCTCCACTTT.

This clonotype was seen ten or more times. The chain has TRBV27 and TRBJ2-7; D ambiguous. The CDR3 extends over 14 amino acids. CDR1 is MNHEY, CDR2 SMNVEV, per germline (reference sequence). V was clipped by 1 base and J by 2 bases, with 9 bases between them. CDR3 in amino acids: CASSLYYNTYEQYF. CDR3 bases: TGTGCCAGCAGTTTATATTACAACACCTACGAGCAGTACTTC.